A single TCR beta chain is shown here with its context. Its antigen is currently not known. No base quality values were provided; no much bigger clone lies one nucleotide off. Counted from cysteine to phenylalanine, this CDR3 has 18 amino acids. The retained sequence is limited to the CDR3, 54 bases, with the frame set at the first base. The germline V gene supplies CDR1 MNHEY and CDR2 SVGEGT. V lost 0 bases and J lost 3 bases; the stretch between them is 18 bases long. This specimen comes from a study of T cell repertoires in cytomegalovirus infection (dated by TCRdb to 2018 to 2020). In terms of the full investigation: Recently identified HLA-C-restricted CMV epitopes, whose presentation resists viral immunomodulation, were targeted by peptide stimulations together with well-studied HLA-B-restricted epitopes. Because public TCR beta signatures pointed to carriage of CMV infection together with the matching HLA type, the HLA type of each donor mattered for the analysis. Overall study results and their limits: Carriers of CMV infection plus the relevant HLA type were discriminated by the cumulative frequency of public TCR beta family members in the study cohort and in an independent roughly 340-donor cohort. The ex vivo response was dominated by HLA-C-restricted CMV-specific TCR beta clonotypes, and the single most frequent clonotype in two of eight donors was supplied by these HLA-C-restricted clonotypes.

The sample's treatment or condition, from its label and the paper: in vitro stimulation with specific CMV peptide epitopes to enrich CMV-specific T cells. The reads were generated on an Illumina HiSeq 1500. TCRdb ran its own pipeline on the public reads, namely fastp trimming at Q25 and MiXCR clone calling, and kept in-frame beta chains. Rows matching on CDR3 protein sequence are summarized as one entry with the most common DNA and genes. In this sample the table shows 69,000 or so distinct CDR3 sequences, roughly 28% of which occur a single time. 59% of the sample is in the top ten clones. This receptor chain uses TRBV6-2 or TRBV6-3 and TRBJ2-1; tentative D gene TRBD2, with 6 bases matching. The sequence was collected from a human donor in good health (CMV status not recorded). Some clones in this sample may be carry-over from other donors' samples. Source: CD8+ T cells from cultured PBMCs, taken from culture after CMV antigen stimulation. The CDR3 corresponds to CASSYSLDEGGDYNEQFF. The nucleotide sequence is TGTGCCAGCAGTTACTCCCTGGATGAGGGAGGAGACTACAATGAGCAGTTCTTC.